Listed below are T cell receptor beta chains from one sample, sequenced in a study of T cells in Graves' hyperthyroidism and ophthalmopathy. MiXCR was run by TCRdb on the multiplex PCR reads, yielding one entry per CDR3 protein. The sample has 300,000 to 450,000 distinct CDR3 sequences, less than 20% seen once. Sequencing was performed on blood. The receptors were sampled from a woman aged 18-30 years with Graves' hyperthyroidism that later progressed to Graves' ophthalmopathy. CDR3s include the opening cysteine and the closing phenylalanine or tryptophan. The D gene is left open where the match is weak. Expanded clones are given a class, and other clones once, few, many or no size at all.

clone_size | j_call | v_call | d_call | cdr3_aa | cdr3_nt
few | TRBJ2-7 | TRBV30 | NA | CAWSAGFAKQSSYEQYF | TGTGCCTGGAGTGCGGGTTTTGCAAAACAAAGCTCCTACGAGCAGTACTTC
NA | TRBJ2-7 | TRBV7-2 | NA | CASSSMVGAAYEQYF | TGTGCCAGCAGCTCCATGGTAGGGGCGGCCTACGAGCAGTACTTC
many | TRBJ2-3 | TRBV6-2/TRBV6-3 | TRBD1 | CASSSQGAGDTQYF | TGTGCCAGCAGTTCACAGGGGGCTGGCGATACGCAGTATTTT
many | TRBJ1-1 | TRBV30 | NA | CAWSRRGLFNTEAFF | TGTGCCTGGAGTAGGCGGGGGTTGTTTAACACTGAAGCTTTCTTT
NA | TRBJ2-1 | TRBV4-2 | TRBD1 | CASSQAGMSPGQGGNEQFF | TGTGCCAGCAGCCAAGCCGGTATGTCTCCGGGACAGGGAGGCAATGAGCAGTTCTTC
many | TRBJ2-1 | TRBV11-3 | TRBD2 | CASSTGLDEQFF | TGTGCCAGCAGCACCGGACTAGATGAGCAGTTCTTC
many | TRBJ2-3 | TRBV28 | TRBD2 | CASSPTSGSTDTQYF | TGTGCCAGCAGTCCCACTAGCGGGAGCACAGATACGCAGTATTTT
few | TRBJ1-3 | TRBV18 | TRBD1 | CASSPQVPGQVSGNTIYF | TGTGCCAGCTCACCACAGGTCCCGGGACAGGTATCCGGAAACACCATATATTTT
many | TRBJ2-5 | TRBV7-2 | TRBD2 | CASSGQMTSGRKTQYF | TGTGCCAGCAGCGGCCAGATGACTAGCGGGAGGAAGACCCAGTACTTC
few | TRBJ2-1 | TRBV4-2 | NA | CASSQDRMGTYNEQFF | TGTGCCAGCAGCCAAGATCGGATGGGGACATACAATGAGCAGTTCTTC
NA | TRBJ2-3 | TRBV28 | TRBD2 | CASSPTPGLAGGTDTQYF | TGTGCCAGCAGTCCGACTCCGGGACTAGCGGGAGGGACAGATACGCAGTATTTT
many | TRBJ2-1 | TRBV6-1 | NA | CASSEEGQGMHEQFF | TGTGCCAGCAGTGAAGAGGGCCAGGGTATGCATGAGCAGTTCTTC
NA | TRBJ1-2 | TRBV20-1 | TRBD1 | CSARPGTGGASRGYTF | TGCAGTGCTAGACCCGGGACAGGGGGCGCTTCAAGGGGCTACACCTTC
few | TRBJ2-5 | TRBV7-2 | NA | CASSSGSQTQYF | TGTGCCAGCAGCTCTGGATCCCAGACCCAGTACTTC
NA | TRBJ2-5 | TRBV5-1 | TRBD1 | CASSLEQGARTETQYF | TGCGCCAGCAGCCTAGAACAGGGGGCGCGGACAGAGACCCAGTACTTC
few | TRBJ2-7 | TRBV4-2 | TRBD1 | CASSQESGGASYEQYF | TGTGCCAGCAGCCAAGAGTCAGGGGGCGCCTCCTACGAGCAGTACTTC
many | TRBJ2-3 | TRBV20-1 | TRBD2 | CSARVLAGAPDTQYF | TGCAGTGCTAGGGTTCTAGCGGGTGCGCCAGATACGCAGTATTTT
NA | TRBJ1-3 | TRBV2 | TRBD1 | CASVNPGQELSDTIYF | TGTGCCAGCGTCAATCCGGGACAGGAGCTTTCGGACACCATATATTTT
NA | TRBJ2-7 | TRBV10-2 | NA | CASSEELGSTYEQYF | TGCGCCAGCAGTGAGGAGCTGGGTAGTACCTACGAGCAGTACTTC
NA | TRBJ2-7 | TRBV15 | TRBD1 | CATSKGTGGSYEQYF | TGTGCCACCAGCAAGGGGACAGGGGGTTCCTACGAGCAGTACTTC
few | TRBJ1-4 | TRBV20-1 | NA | CSASRTATNEKLFF | TGCAGTGCAAGCCGGACAGCAACTAATGAAAAACTGTTTTTT
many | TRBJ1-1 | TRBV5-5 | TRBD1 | CASSPRGQGPMNTEAFF | TGTGCCAGCAGCCCCCGGGGACAGGGCCCAATGAACACTGAAGCTTTCTTT
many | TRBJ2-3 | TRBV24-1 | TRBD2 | CATSDPSGLAGGTDTQYF | TGTGCCACCAGTGATCCATCGGGACTAGCGGGAGGCACAGATACGCAGTATTTT
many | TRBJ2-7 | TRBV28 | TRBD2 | CASRLTSGRAYEQYF | TGTGCCAGCAGACTTACTAGCGGGAGGGCCTACGAGCAGTACTTC
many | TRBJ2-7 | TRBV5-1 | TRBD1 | CASSSSRQGNNNEQYF | TGCGCCAGCAGCTCCTCAAGACAGGGGAATAATAACGAGCAGTACTTC
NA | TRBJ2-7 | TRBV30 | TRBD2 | CAWSSSGKSYEQYF | TGTGCCTGGAGTAGTAGCGGGAAATCCTACGAGCAGTACTTC
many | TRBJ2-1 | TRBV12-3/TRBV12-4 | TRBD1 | CASSLRGPSRTEQFF | TGTGCCAGCAGTCTCAGGGGGCCCTCCAGAACTGAGCAGTTCTTC
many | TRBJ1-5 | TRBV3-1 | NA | CASSQAGQPQHF | TGTGCCAGCAGCCAAGCGGGGCAGCCCCAGCATTTT
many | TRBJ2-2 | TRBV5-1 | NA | CASSGGKILPGELFF | TGCGCCAGCAGTGGCGGGAAGATCCTCCCCGGGGAGCTGTTTTTT
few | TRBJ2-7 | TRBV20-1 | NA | CSAGQSGYYEQYF | TGCAGTGCAGGGCAATCGGGTTATTACGAGCAGTACTTC
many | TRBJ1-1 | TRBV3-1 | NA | CASSQFRLSGNTEAFF | TGTGCCAGCAGCCAATTTCGGCTTAGTGGGAACACTGAAGCTTTCTTT
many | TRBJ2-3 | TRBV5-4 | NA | CASSFRLSSGTDTQYF | TGTGCCAGCAGCTTTCGTCTGTCTAGCGGCACAGATACGCAGTATTTT
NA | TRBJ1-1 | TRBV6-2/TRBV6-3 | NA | CASITPGRVVTEAFF | TGTGCCAGCATCACGCCCGGAAGGGTTGTCACTGAAGCTTTCTTT
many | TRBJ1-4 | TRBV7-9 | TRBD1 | CASSLRGGDEKLFF | TGTGCCAGCAGCTTAAGAGGGGGCGATGAAAAACTGTTTTTT